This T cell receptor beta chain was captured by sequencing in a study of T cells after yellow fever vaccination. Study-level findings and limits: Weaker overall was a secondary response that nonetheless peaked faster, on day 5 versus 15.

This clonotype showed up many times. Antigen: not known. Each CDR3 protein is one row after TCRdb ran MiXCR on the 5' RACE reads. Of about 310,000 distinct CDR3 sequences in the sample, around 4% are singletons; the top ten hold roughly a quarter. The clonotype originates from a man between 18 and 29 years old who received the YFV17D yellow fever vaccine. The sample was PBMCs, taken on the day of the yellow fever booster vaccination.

DNA for the CDR3: TGCGCCAGCAGCTTCGACAGGGGCAATGAGCAGTTCTTC. It specifies CASSFDRGNEQFF. The rearrangement links TRBV5-1 to TRBJ2-1; 8 bases align to TRBD1. Germline V gene lookup returns CDR1 SGHRS and CDR2 YFSETQ. After removal of 2 bases from V and 6 bases from J, the junction contained 1 base not matched to a gene. The CDR3 has 13 residues.